This TCR beta chain was profiled in a study of OX40 agonist ivuxolimab in advanced cancers. Findings and caveats of the study: Normalized T-cell clonal expansion was also low in a subset of nonresponders.

Data came from immunoSEQ multiplex PCR; TCRdb stores just in-frame clones and leaves some out. The sample has roughly 70,000 clones; roughly 90% are singletons. This clone was detected once. Antigen unknown. This specimen consisted of CD4+ or CD8+ T cells sorted from blood, obtained in a trial of the OX40 agonist ivuxolimab. This sequence originates from an adult with an advanced solid tumor such as melanoma, head and neck, liver or kidney cancer.

The CDR3, as DNA: TGTGCCAGCAGCCCCCTAGCGGATACGCAGTATTTT. This encodes CASSPLADTQYF. V usage is TRBV7-9 and J usage is TRBJ2-3; tentatively, D is TRBD2 (6 bases). V lost 5 bases, J lost 6 bases, and 9 bases lay in between. CDR1 is SEHNR and CDR2 is FQNEAQ in the germline V gene (reference sequence). CDR3 length equals 12 residues.